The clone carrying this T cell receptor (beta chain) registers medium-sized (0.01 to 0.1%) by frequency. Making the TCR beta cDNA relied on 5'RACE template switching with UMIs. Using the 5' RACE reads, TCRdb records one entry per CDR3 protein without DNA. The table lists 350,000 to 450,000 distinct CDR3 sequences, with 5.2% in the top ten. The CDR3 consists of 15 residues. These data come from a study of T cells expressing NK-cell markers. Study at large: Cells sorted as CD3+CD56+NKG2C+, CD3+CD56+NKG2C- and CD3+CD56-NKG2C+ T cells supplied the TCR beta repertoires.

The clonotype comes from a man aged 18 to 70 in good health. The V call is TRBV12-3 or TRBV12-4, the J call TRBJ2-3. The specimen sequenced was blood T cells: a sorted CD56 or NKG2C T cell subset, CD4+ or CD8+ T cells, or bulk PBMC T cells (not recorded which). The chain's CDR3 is CASRRTGFTTDTQYF.